Included here is one TCR beta chain sequence, with context. This clonotype was detected a few times. What antigen it recognizes has not been identified. There are no base qualities to consult, and no much larger clone falls within one base. The hyperthyroidism patients were between 18 and 65 years old and newly diagnosed, with a disease duration of less than 2 months. The study excluded patients with uncontrolled infections, other autoimmune diseases, pregnancy or lactation. Diagnoses relied on clinical symptoms, serum thyroxine and TRAb, thyroid ultrasound and orbital computed tomography. Blood from progressor patients was drawn when they were first diagnosed with hyperthyroidism, before any ophthalmopathy symptoms appeared. PBMCs were isolated from more than 9 ml of fresh peripheral blood by Ficoll-Paque density gradient centrifugation. Progressor patients were defined as those initially diagnosed with Graves' hyperthyroidism in whom ophthalmopathy developed during follow-up. Total RNA was extracted with Trizol reagent, and quality was checked on an Agilent 2100 Bioanalyzer.

This sample was included in a study of T cells in Graves' hyperthyroidism and ophthalmopathy (dated by TCRdb to the late 2010s). Study-level background: Peripheral blood samples were taken at initial diagnosis, before any treatment was given. Following sampling, methimazole starting at 30 mg daily was given to hyperthyroidism patients, and high-dose intravenous methylprednisolone was given to ophthalmopathy patients. Prospective prediction of ophthalmopathy was tested in an independent validation cohort consisting of roughly 20 hyperthyroidism patients and 17 patients who later progressed to ophthalmopathy. Thyroid tissue and blood T-cell repertoires from over 5 Graves' hyperthyroidism patients were also compared in the study. The paper reports TCR Vbeta CDR3 sequencing of approximately 140 peripheral blood samples: 40 or so ophthalmopathy, over 70 hyperthyroidism and 17 progressor patients. The 100 discovery patients were randomly split 7:3 into training and test sets. TCR V-J signatures able to tell the groups apart were searched for in a discovery cohort of 100 patients, of whom more than 40 had Graves' ophthalmopathy and 55 to 60 had stable Graves' hyperthyroidism. General findings and caveats noted by the study authors: In validation, the model predicted progression to ophthalmopathy a median of 6.5 months before onset, with about 67% sensitivity and 72.22% specificity. Most expanded thyroid clonotypes (frequency above 0.001) were also found in blood, which suggests that blood repertoires may mirror thyroid immune responses. Sample size was not statistically predetermined, and blinding of investigators to group allocation was not performed. A model built on a 13 V-J signature distinguished ophthalmopathy from stable hyperthyroidism, reaching about 88% sensitivity and around 82% specificity in cross-validation and 80%/75% in testing.

Trimming leaves V shorter by 8 bases and J shorter by 2 bases, with the junction holding 5 bases beyond the gene matches. For CDR1 and CDR2, the germline V gene lists SQVTM and ANQGSEA. Including the terminal cysteine and phenylalanine, the CDR3 comprises 13 residues. The kept DNA is CDR3 alone, 39 bases in frame from the first base. TCR beta CDR3 regions were amplified from RNA transcripts. For the first round of RT-PCR on the TCR CDR3, the HTBI primer set was used together with the Qiagen OneStep RT-PCR kit. A second multiplex PCR round built the libraries, followed by size selection and purification. The libraries were sequenced on an Illumina HiSeq2000 using paired-end 100 bp reads. The authors' analysis ran thus. SOAPnuke was used to process the raw data, with reads discarded if the reads contained adapters or uncalled bases, had a mean Phred below 15, or lacked an exact constant-primer or identifier match. COPE v1.2.5 was used to merge high-quality paired reads, and clonotypes were defined as unique nucleotide sequences. MiTCR v1.1 was used to align the clonotypes against IMGT TRBV, TRBD and TRBJ reference segments. The analysis included only V-J combinations with a frequency above 0.0001, which together covered roughly 99% of the repertoires. The TCS score was defined as the ratio of F50 (clonal expansion) to E x V (chaos), calculated using BLOSUM62-based TCRdist between CDR3 peptides within each V-J. Welch's t-statistics and random forest reduced approximately 520 V-J features to about 13, which were used in a naive Bayes classifier (R e1071). TCRdb reprocessed the public reads (quality trimming at Q25 with fastp, clone calling with MiXCR) and kept in-frame beta chains. Every distinct CDR3 protein forms one entry, paired with its most common genes and DNA. TCRdb's processing, not the authors', yielded these V and J calls. In this sample the table shows under 40,000 distinct CDR3 sequences, around half of which occur a single time. Clones ranked in the top ten supply roughly 6.2% of the sample.

The sequence is built from TRBV29-1 and TRBJ2-7; TRBD2 matches 11 bases in the middle. This receptor was obtained from a woman in her 50s with Graves' hyperthyroidism that later progressed to Graves' ophthalmopathy. Sequencing was done on a sample of blood. This receptor has the CDR3 CSLDSGRAYEQYF. The sequenced DNA is TGCAGCTTAGATAGCGGGAGGGCCTACGAGCAGTACTTC.